The 7 T cell receptor beta chains in this list originate from one sample, sequenced in a study of OX40 agonist ivuxolimab in advanced cancers. Here immunoSEQ multiplex PCR was the method, and the copy in TCRdb shows in-frame clones only, minus some. The data hold tens of thousands of clones, with approximately 81% observed a single time. The sequences come from CD4+ or CD8+ T cells sorted from blood, collected in a trial of the OX40 agonist ivuxolimab. All receptors come from an adult with an advanced solid tumor such as melanoma, head and neck, liver or kidney cancer.

The chain is built from TRBV19 and TRBJ1-5; TRBD1 agrees at 7 bases. The germline V gene has CDR1 LNHDA and CDR2 SQIVND (reference sequence). This CDR3 has 15 amino acids. V shed 5 bases and J 2 bases; nucleotides not matched to a gene: 6. The CDR3 region has the DNA TGTGCCAGTAGTGTAGGGGGCATAGGCAATCAGCCCCAGCATTTT. Translation: CASSVGGIGNQPQHF.

J is TRBJ2-5 and V is TRBV4-1, with D possibly TRBD2 on 5 matching bases. This CDR3 has 18 amino acids. With 1 base removed from V and 0 bases from J, the gap between germline ends came to 18 bases. Germline V gene lookup returns CDR1 MGHRA and CDR2 YSYEKL. The CDR3 sequence is CASSQGTGNTEYQETQYF. CDR3 bases: TGCGCCAGCAGCCAAGGTACCGGGAATACAGAGTACCAAGAGACCCAGTACTTC.

The sample holds one count of this clone. The genes are TRBV6-6 and TRBJ2-7, with unresolved D. The CDR3 has 13 residues. Germline V lookup: CDR1 MNHNY, CDR2 SVGAGI (reference sequence). V dropped 10 bases and J dropped 3 bases, with 16 bases sitting between them. The CDR3 is CATQQGPLYEQYF. The DNA for the CDR3 is TGTGCCACCCAACAAGGGCCCCTCTACGAGCAGTACTTC.

The J gene is TRBJ1-5, the V gene TRBV15; D uncertain. CDR3 length: 14 residues. V was trimmed by 4 bases and J by 2 bases, leaving 9 bases between them. Germline CDR1 and CDR2: LNHNV and YYDKDF (reference sequence). The CDR3 coding sequence is TGTGCCACCAGCATTAGGTCGGGCAATCAGCCCCAGCATTTT. The encoded protein is CATSIRSGNQPQHF.

The chain uses TRBV11-2 and TRBJ2-7; D perhaps matches TRBD1 (6 bases). Germline values: CDR1 SGHAT, CDR2 FQNNGV. Trimming pared 5 bases from V and 10 bases from J, leaving 15 bases between. CDR3 length: 12 residues. CDR3 amino acids: CASSPNTGLQYV. CDR3 in DNA: TGTGCCAGCAGCCCAAATACAGGGCTACAGTACGTC.

The chain links TRBV6-5 to TRBJ1-1, with D hard to call. This CDR3 has 14 amino acids. V lost 0 bases, J lost 5 bases, and 10 bases lay in between. Per germline, CDR1 MNHEY and CDR2 SVGAGI. CDR3 loop: CASSYSRTATEAFF. The DNA of the CDR3 is TGTGCCAGCAGTTACTCGCGGACCGCGACTGAAGCTTTCTTT.

This clone was seen only once. The chain links TRBV30 to TRBJ1-2, with unresolved D. Per germline, CDR1 GTSNPN and CDR2 SVGIG (reference sequence). The CDR3 is made up of 13 amino acids. Trimming took off 0 bases at V and 10 bases at J, with 15 bases between the two ends. In DNA, the CDR3 is TGTGCCTGGAGTGTAAGGCGCTCGCTTGACTACACCTTC. It codes for CAWSVRRSLDYTF.